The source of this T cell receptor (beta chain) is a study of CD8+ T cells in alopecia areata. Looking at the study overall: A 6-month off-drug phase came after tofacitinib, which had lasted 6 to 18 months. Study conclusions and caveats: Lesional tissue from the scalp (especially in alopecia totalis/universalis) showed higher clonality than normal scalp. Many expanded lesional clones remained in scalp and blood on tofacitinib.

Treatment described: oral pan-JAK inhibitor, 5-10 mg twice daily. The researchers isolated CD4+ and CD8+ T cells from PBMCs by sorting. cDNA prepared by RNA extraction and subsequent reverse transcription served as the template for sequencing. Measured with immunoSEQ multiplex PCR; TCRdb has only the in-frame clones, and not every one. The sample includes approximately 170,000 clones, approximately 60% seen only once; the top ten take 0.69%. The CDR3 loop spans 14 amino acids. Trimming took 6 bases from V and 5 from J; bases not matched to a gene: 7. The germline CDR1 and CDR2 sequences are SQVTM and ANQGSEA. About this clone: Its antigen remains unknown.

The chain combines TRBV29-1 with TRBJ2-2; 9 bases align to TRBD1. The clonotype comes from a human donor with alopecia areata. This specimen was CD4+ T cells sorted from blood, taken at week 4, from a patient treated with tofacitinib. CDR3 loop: CSVAPGTGTGELFF. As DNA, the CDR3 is TGCAGCGTCGCCCCCGGGACAGGGACCGGGGAGCTGTTTTTT.